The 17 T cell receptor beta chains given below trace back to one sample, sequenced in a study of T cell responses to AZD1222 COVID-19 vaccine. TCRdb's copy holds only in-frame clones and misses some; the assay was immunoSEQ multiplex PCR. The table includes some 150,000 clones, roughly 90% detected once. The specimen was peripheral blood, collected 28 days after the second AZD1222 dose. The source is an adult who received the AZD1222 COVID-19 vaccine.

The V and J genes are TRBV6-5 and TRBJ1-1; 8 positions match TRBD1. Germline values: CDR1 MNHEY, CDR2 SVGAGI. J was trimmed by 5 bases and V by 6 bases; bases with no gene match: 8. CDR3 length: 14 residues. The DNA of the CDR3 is TGTGCCAGCAGCCGACCGAGGACAGGGACTGAAGCTTTCTTT. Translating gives CASSRPRTGTEAFF.

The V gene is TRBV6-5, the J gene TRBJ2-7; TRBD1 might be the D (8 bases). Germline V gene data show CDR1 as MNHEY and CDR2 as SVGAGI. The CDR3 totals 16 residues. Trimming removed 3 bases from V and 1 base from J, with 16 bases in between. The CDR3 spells CASSYGGGTGSYEQYF. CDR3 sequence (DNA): TGTGCCAGCAGTTATGGGGGGGGGACAGGATCCTACGAGCAGTACTTC.

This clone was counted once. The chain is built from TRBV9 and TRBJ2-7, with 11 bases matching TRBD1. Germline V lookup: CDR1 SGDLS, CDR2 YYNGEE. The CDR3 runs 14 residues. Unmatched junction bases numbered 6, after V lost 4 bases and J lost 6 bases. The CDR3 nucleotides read TGTGCCAGCAGCAACCGGGACAGGGGGGCCGAGCAGTACTTC. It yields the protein CASSNRDRGAEQYF.

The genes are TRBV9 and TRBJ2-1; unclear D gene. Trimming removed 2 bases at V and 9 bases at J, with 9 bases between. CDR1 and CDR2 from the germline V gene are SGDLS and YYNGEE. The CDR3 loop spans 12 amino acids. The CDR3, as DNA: TGTGCCAGCAGCGTGAATTCTCGTGAGCAGTTCTTC. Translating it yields CASSVNSREQFF.

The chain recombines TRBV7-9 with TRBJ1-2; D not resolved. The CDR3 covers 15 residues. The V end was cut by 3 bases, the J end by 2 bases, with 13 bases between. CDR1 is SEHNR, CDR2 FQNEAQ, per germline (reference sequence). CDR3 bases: TGTGCCAGCAGCTTTTCCTCGGTCCAGAACTATGGCTACACCTTC. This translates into CASSFSSVQNYGYTF.

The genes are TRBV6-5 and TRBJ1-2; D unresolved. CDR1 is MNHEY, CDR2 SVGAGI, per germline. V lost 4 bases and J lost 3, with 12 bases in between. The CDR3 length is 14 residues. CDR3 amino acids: CASSSYSLYYGYTF. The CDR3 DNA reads TGTGCCAGCAGTTCCTACTCCCTTTACTATGGCTACACCTTC.

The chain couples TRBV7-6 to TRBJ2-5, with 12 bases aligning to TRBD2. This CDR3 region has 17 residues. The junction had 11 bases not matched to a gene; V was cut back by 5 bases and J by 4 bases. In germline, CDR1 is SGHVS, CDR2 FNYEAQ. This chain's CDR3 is CASSGATSGRSLETQYF. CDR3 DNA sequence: TGTGCCAGCAGCGGGGCGACTAGCGGGAGATCATTAGAGACCCAGTACTTC.

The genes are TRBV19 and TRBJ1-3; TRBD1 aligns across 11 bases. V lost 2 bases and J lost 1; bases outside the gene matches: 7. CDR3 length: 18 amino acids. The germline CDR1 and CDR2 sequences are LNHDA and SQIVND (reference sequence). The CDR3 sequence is CASSIFGQGASSGNTIYF. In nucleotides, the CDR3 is TGTGCCAGTAGTATATTCGGACAGGGGGCTTCGTCTGGAAACACCATATATTTT.

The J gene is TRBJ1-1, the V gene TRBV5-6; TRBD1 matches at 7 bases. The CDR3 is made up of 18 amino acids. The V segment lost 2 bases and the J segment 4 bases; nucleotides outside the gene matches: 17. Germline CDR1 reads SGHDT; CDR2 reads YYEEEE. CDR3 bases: TGTGCCAGCAGCTTTCCCTCCCTAGCGACAGGGACGGCCACTGAAGCTTTCTTT. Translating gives CASSFPSLATGTATEAFF. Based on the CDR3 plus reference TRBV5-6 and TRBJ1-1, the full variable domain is DAGVTQSPTHLIKTRGQQVTLRCSPKSGHDTVSWYQQALGQGPQFIFQYYEEEERQRGNFPDRFSGHQFPNYSSELNVNALLLGDSALYLCASSFPSLATGTATEAFFGQGTRLTVV.

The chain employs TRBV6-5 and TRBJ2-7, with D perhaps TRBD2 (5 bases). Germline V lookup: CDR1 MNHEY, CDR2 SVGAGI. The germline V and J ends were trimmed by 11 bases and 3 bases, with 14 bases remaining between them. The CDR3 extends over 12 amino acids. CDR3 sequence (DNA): TGTGCCGTTATAGCGAAGTTCTACGAGCAGTACTTC. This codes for CAVIAKFYEQYF.

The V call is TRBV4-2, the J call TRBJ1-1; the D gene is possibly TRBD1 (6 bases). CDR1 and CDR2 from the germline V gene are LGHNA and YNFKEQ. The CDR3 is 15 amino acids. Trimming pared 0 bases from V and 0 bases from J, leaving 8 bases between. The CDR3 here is CASSQEGHMNTEAFF. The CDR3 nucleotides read TGTGCCAGCAGCCAAGAGGGACATATGAACACTGAAGCTTTCTTT.

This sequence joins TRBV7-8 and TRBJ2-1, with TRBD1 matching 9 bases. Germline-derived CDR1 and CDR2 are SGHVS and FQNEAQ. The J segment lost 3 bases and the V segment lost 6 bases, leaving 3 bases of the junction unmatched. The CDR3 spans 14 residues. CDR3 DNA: TGTGCCAGCAGTACGACAGGGGGCTACAATGAGCAGTTCTTC. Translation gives CASSTTGGYNEQFF. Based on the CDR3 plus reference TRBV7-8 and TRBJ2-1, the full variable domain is GAGVSQSPRYKVAKRGQDVALRCDPISGHVSLFWYQQALGQGPEFLTYFQNEAQLDKSGLPSDRFFAERPEGSVSTLKIQRTQQEDSAVYLCASSTTGGYNEQFFGPGTRLTVL.

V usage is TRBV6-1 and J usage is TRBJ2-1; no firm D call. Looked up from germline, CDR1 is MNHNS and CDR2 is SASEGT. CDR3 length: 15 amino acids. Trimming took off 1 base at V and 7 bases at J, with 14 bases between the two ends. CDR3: CASSEVLGIGNEQFF. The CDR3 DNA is TGTGCCAGCAGTGAAGTTTTGGGGATCGGTAATGAGCAGTTCTTC.

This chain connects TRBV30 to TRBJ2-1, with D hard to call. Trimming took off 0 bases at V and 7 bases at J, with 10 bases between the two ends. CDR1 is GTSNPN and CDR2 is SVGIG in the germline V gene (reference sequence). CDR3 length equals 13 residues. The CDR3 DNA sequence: TGTGCCTGGAGTGTATTACCCCCTAATGAGCAGTTCTTC. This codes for CAWSVLPPNEQFF.

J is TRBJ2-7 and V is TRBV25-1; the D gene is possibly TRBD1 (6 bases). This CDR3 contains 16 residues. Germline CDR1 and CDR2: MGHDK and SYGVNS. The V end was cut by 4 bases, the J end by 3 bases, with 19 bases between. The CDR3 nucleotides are TGTGCCAGCAGTGCAAAATTAGGGACAAATGACTACGAGCAGTACTTC. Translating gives CASSAKLGTNDYEQYF.

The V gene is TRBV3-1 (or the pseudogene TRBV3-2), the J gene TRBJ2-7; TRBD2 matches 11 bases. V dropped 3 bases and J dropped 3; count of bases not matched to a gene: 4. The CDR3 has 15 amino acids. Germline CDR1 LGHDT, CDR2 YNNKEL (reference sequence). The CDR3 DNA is TGTGCCAGCAGCCAGGGCACTAGCGGGGGCTACGAGCAGTACTTC. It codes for CASSQGTSGGYEQYF.

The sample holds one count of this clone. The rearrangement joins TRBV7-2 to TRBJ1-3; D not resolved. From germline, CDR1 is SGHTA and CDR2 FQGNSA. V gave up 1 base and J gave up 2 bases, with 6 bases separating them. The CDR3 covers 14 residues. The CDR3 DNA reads TGTGCCAGCAGCTTAGGAGTGACTGGAAACACCATATATTTT. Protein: CASSLGVTGNTIYF.